The present TCR beta chain was sequenced within a study of T cells after yellow fever vaccination. General observations from the study: When the response was secondary, it was weaker but reached its peak faster, day 5 versus 15. Most primary-vaccination clones reappeared after the booster (more than 95% CD4, 75% to 90% CD8).

Per the germline V gene, CDR1 is SGHRS and CDR2 is YFSETQ. The CDR3 sequence is 13 residues long. V was clipped by 4 bases and J by 8 bases, with 15 bases between them. The sample holds a few counts of this clonotype. Its antigen remains unidentified. Universal primer sites and UMIs were introduced during 5'RACE template-switching synthesis of TCR cDNA. One entry per CDR3 protein results from TCRdb running MiXCR on the 5' RACE reads. The table has more than 300,000 distinct CDR3 sequences, roughly 10% seen once; the top ten hold about 3.5%. The source is a man aged 18 to 29 who received the YFV17D yellow fever vaccine. The source was CD4+ T cells sorted from PBMCs, collected 45 days after the yellow fever booster vaccination. The chain recombines TRBV5-1 with TRBJ1-2; no definite D call. The CDR3 DNA follows: TGCGCCAGCAGCCCCCGTAGCGCGAGAGGCTACACCTTC. Protein: CASSPRSARGYTF.